Listed here is a single T cell receptor (beta chain). The data stem from a study of blood T cell repertoires in COVID-19. As for the study in general: Researchers got acute and convalescent COVID-19 samples from the United States, Italy and Spain. PBMCs, B-cell-depleted T cells, or T cells provided the cDNA or gDNA that made up the material.

Germline assignment: CDR1 PRHDT and CDR2 FYEKMQ (reference sequence). The CDR3 runs to 13 residues. Trimming removed 5 bases at V and 6 bases at J, with 13 bases between. Original methodology: Amplified reference gene primers provided the basis for estimating nucleated cell counts. Sequencing used immunoSEQ multiplex PCR; TCRdb keeps in-frame clones, though not all of them. Clonal size and the V and J genes are those of that table, whereas D and trimming came from the DNA. The sample yields around 300,000 clones, roughly nine tenths seen once. This clonotype was sampled from a man aged 45 to 65 with acute or convalescent COVID-19. The chain combines TRBV13 with TRBJ1-1; TRBD1 is a possible D gene (6 bases). Sequences were obtained from peripheral blood. The CDR3 region has the DNA TGTGCCAGCAGCACAATCAGGGGAGCTGAAGCTTTCTTT. This codes for CASSTIRGAEAFF.